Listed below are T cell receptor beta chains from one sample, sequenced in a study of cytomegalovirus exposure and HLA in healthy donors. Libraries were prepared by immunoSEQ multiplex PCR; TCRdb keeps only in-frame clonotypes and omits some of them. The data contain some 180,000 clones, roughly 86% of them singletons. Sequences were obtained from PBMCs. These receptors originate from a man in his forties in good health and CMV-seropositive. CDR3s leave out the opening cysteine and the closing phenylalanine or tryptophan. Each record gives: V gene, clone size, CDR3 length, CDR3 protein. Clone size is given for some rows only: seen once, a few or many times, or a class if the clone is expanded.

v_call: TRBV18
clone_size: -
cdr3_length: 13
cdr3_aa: ASSLGTGSNTEAF

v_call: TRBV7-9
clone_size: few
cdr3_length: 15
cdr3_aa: ASSPPLGGDPPGELF

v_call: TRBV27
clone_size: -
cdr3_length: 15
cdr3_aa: ASSHSPADTHPYEQY

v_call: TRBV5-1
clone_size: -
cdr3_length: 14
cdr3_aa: ASSPTGNLAKNIQY

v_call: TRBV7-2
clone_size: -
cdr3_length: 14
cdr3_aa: ASSPRIRDRNTEAF

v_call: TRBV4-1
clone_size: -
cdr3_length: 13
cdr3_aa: ASSQETGLGQPQH

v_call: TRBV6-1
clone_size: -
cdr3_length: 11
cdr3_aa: FFKQKAAYEQY

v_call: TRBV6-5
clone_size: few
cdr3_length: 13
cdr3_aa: ATKGQGSGNQPQH

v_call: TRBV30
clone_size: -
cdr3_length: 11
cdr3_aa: AWSVQGGDTQY

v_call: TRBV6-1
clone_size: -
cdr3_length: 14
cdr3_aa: ASREQGASRGETQY

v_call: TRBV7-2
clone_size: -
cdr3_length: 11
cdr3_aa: ASSGRGFNEQF

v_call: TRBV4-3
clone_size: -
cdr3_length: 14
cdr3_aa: ASSRLGGGGAETQY

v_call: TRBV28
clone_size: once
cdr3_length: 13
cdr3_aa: ASSRGGSYNSPLH

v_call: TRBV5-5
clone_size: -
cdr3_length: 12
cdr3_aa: ASSSGGLSYEQY

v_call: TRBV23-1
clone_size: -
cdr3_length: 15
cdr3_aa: ASSQSNRGRPNEKLF

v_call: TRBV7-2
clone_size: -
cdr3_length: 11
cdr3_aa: ASSLSIRTEQY

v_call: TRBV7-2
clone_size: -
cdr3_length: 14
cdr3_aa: ASSLGGLAGVDEQF

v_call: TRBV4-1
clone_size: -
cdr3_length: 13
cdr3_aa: ASSHPGQGGEKLF

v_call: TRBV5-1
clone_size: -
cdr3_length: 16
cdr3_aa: ASSFVRSTDLKDNEQF

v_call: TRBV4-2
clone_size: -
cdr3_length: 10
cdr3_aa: ASSPREGFKF

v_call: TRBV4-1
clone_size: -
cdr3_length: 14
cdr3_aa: ASSLLLGRSYNEQF

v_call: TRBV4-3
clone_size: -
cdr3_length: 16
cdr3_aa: ASSQDYLSGLSSYEQY

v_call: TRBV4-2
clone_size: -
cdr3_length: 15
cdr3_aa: ASSPVSGGAVAGELF

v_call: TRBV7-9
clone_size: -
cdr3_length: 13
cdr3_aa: ASSLGDREDSPLH

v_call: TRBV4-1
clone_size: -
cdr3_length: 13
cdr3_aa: ASSQGTSGIEEQF

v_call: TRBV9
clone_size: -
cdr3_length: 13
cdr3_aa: ASNTGGKGTGELF

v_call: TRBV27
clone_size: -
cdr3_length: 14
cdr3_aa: ASRPIAGGFTDTQY

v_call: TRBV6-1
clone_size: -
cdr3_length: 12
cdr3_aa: ASTDRGSTDTQY

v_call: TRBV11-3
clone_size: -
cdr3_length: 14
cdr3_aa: ASSFVPGGQGGELF

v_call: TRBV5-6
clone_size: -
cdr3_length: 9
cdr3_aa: ASSGTAEAF

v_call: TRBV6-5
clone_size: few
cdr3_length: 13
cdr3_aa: ASSYSRLLGDQLF

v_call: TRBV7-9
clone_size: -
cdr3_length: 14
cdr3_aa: ASSAGLAGGQETQY

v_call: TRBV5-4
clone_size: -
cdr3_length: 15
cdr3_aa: ASSWGGATSSTDTQY

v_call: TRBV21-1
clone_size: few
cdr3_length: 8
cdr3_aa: ASSTYEQY

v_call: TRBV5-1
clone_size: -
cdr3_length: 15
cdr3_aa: ASSLPWGDLSADTQY

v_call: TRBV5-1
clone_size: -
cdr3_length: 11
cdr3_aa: ASKEAVQETQY

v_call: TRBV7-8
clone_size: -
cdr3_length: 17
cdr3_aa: ASSTLEGLARSPLGAQY

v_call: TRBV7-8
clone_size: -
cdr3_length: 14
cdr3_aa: ASSLARPTFGNTIY

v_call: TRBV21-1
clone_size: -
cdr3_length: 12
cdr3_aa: ASSPHPRGRGYT

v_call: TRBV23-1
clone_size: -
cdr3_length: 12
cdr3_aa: ASSQSHYTGELF

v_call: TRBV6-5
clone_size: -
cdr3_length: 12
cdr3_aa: ATRGQGRTGELF

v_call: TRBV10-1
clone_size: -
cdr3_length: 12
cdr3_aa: ASSDRPRDTEAF

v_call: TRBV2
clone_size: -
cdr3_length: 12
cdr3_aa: ASSPGLAQETQY

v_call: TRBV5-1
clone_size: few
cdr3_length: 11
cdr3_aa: ASQQGPNYGYT

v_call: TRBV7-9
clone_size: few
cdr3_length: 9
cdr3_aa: ASSLQGRAF

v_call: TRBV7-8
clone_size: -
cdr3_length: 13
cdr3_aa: ASSIRDTGPYEQY

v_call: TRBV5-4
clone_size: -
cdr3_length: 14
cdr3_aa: ASSLAPRGSSYEQY

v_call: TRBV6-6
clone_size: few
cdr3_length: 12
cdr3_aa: ASSYWPSGNTIY

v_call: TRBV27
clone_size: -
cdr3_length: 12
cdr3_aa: ASRLTGTFYGYT

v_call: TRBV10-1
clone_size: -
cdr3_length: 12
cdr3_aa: ASSDTGDAAGYT

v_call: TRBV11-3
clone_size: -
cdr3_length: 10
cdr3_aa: ASSRGGDEQF

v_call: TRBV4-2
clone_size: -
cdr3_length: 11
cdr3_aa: ASSQVTAYEQY

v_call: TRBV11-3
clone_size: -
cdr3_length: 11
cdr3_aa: ASSLGPGQEQF

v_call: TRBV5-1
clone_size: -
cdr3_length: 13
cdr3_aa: ASSYGTEVSYEQY

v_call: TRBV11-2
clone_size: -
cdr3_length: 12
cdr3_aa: ASSWDRDSYEQY

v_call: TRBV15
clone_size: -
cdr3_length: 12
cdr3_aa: ATSRGQNNYGYT

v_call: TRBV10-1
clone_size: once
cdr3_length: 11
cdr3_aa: ASSPTGVPEAF